A single sample gave rise to the 5 T cell receptor beta chains below, sequenced in a study of regulatory T cells in long-lasting Graves disease. The sample's time point: newly diagnosed GD, antithyroid drugs for less than 3 months. Making the TCR library involved RNA that had been extracted from PBMCs. Arm-PCR of CDR3 regions and iRepertoire HTBI primers were used to build TCR beta libraries. TCRdb re-analysed the multiplex PCR reads in MiXCR, keeping a single row per CDR3 protein. In the table there are about 560,000 distinct CDR3 sequences, about 15% of which are singletons. This sample also belongs to another study, concerning T cells in Graves' hyperthyroidism and ophthalmopathy.

Material: peripheral blood mononuclear cells (PBMCs), obtained at new diagnosis, from a patient treated with antithyroid drugs. The receptors stem from a man aged 18 to 30 with Graves disease.

This rearrangement joins TRBV7-9 to TRBJ1-6; D ambiguous. The germline V and J ends were trimmed by 2 bases and 8 bases, with 7 bases remaining between them. This CDR3 is built from 13 residues. Germline V lookup: CDR1 SEHNR, CDR2 FQNEAQ (reference sequence). The chain's CDR3 is CASSLPEYSPLHF. The CDR3 coding sequence is TGTGCCAGCAGCTTACCAGAGTATTCACCCCTCCACTTT.

The V call is TRBV11-2, the J call TRBJ2-7, with TRBD2 identical over 8 bases. The CDR3 consists of 17 residues. Unmatched junction bases numbered 14, after V lost 5 bases and J lost 2 bases. Looked up from germline, CDR1 is SGHAT and CDR2 is FQNNGV. CDR3 sequence reads: CASSQRLVGGRTYEQYF. The DNA of the CDR3 is TGTGCCAGCAGCCAACGACTCGTAGGCGGGAGGACCTACGAGCAGTACTTC. The full variable domain, in which reference TRBV11-2 and TRBJ2-7 provide the parts outside the CDR3, is EAGVAQSPRYKIIEKRQSVAFWCNPISGHATLYWYQQILGQGPKLLIQFQNNGVVDDSQLPKDRFSAERLKGVDSTLKIQPAKLEDSAVYLCASSQRLVGGRTYEQYFGPGTRLTVT.

The sample holds a few counts of this clonotype. The chain employs TRBV20-1 and TRBJ2-3, with TRBD2 identical over 13 bases. Germline lookup yields CDR1 DFQATT and CDR2 SNEGSKA (reference sequence). V lost 0 bases, J lost 4 bases, and 13 bases stayed unmatched. The CDR3 contains 19 residues. CDR3 bases: TGCAGTGCTAGAGATCGTAGACTAGCGGGAGGTTCGAGGGCAGATACGCAGTATTTT. This translates into CSARDRRLAGGSRADTQYF.

The rearrangement links TRBV12-3 or TRBV12-4 to TRBJ2-7; TRBD1 matches at 8 bases. J was trimmed by 4 bases and V by 4 bases; bases with no gene match: 15. The CDR3 totals 17 residues. This CDR3 is CASSYTGGPHVPYEQYF. CDR3 DNA: TGTGCCAGCAGTTATACAGGGGGGCCCCATGTCCCTTACGAGCAGTACTTC.

The rearrangement links TRBV24-1 to TRBJ2-3, with a tentative D call TRBD2 (6 bases). This CDR3 is 16 amino acids long. Germline CDR1 reads KGHDR; CDR2 reads SFDVKD. Deletions cut 4 bases from V and 3 bases from J, with 16 bases between. CDR3 sequence (DNA): TGTGCCACCAGTGACTCCCGGGCCGGAGGGACAGATACGCAGTATTTT. It is translated as CATSDSRAGGTDTQYF.